This section outlines one T cell receptor (beta chain) sequence together with its context. Its antigen is unknown. V lost 5 bases to trimming and J lost 4 bases, with 11 bases between them. CDR1 is SEHNR, CDR2 FQNEAQ, per germline (reference sequence). The CDR3 extends over 14 amino acids. The PCR contained 60 Vbeta and 13 Jbeta primers. The protocol was immunoSEQ multiplex PCR, while the TCRdb copy is restricted to in-frame clones and leaves out a portion. Counted here are roughly 200,000 clones, over 70% occurring once; the ten biggest clones make up more than 3.5%. The data belong to a study of cytomegalovirus exposure and HLA in healthy donors. In the study overall: Within the Caucasian-associated ancestry cluster were around 80% of the 398 genotyped donors. Study findings and constraints: Later findings reportedly placed an Asian-associated ancestry cluster below the approximately 630-donor mean for N-insertions.

This clonotype originated in a woman aged 60-75 years in good health and CMV-seropositive. Material for sequencing was PBMCs. The chain has TRBV7-9 and TRBJ2-2; D call uncertain. The CDR3 protein is CASSLLSGTGELFF. The DNA for the CDR3 is TGTGCCAGCAGCCTTTTATCGGGCACCGGGGAGCTGTTTTTT.